The 11 T cell receptor beta chains listed next were all sequenced from one sample in a study of T cell responses to AZD1222 COVID-19 vaccine. Produced via immunoSEQ multiplex PCR; TCRdb's table is partial and in-frame only. The sample records 56,000 or so clones, 80% being singletons. The sequences come from peripheral blood, collected 28 days after the second AZD1222 dose. The receptors here all came from an adult who received the AZD1222 COVID-19 vaccine.

This clone is large. The gene calls are TRBV6-4 and TRBJ2-7, with 8 bases aligning to TRBD2. This CDR3 contains 15 residues. The V segment lost 3 bases and the J segment 1 base; nucleotides outside the gene matches: 5. Germline-derived CDR1 and CDR2 are MRHNA and SNTAGT. The CDR3 loop is CASSEVAGMSYEQYF. CDR3 DNA: TGTGCCAGCAGTGAGGTAGCGGGAATGTCCTACGAGCAGTACTTC.

The J gene is TRBJ1-1, the V gene TRBV5-1; the match to TRBD1 covers 8 bases. The CDR3 is 15 amino acids. J lost 3 bases, V lost 3 bases, and 7 bases had no gene match. The V gene's germline CDR1 is SGHRS and CDR2 YFSETQ. The CDR3 region has the DNA TGCGCCAGCAGCTATCAGGGGGCTTGGGACACTGAAGCTTTCTTT. Translating gives CASSYQGAWDTEAFF.

V and J are TRBV10-3 and TRBJ2-6; no reliable D call. Germline loops: CDR1 ENHRY, CDR2 SYGVKD. V lost 3 bases and J lost 2, with 14 bases in between. There are 17 residues in the CDR3. CDR3 in amino acids: CAISDWTPGPGANVLTF. CDR3 sequence (DNA): TGTGCCATCAGTGACTGGACCCCCGGGCCTGGGGCCAACGTCCTGACTTTC.

The V call is TRBV28, the J call TRBJ1-1; a weak D match, TRBD1 (5 bases). The germline CDR1 and CDR2 sequences are MDHEN and SYDVKM. CDR3 length: 14 residues. Deletions cut 3 bases from V and 3 bases from J, with 11 bases between. CDR3 loop: CASSFQGSYTEAFF. CDR3 sequence (DNA): TGTGCCAGCAGTTTCCAGGGATCCTACACTGAAGCTTTCTTT.

Notes on this clone: Its ends do not fully match the called genes, so a read error is possible. The rearrangement joins TRBV9 to TRBJ2-3; D is possibly TRBD1 or TRBD2 (5 bases each). The CDR3 sequence is 13 residues long. CDR1 and CDR2 (germline): SGDLS, YYNGEE. The CDR3 DNA is TGTGCCAGCAGTGGGGCTAGCAAAGATACGCAGTATTTT. Its translation: CASSGASKDTQYF. The complete variable domain, with remaining parts taken from reference TRBV9 and TRBJ2-3, reads DSGVTQTPKHLITATGQRVTLRCSPRSGDLSVYWYQQSLDQGLQFLIQYYNGEERAKGNILERFSAQQFPDLHSELNLSSLELGDSALYFCASSGASKDTQYFGPGTRLTVL.

The chain joins TRBV18 to TRBJ2-1; 9 nucleotides agree with TRBD1. The CDR3 spans 19 residues. Germline CDR1 is KGHSH and CDR2 is LQKENI. The V segment lost 3 bases and the J segment 0 bases; nucleotides outside the gene matches: 12. The chain's CDR3 is CASSPPGQGPQSSYNEQFF. In DNA, the CDR3 is TGTGCCAGCTCACCGCCGGGACAGGGTCCCCAAAGCTCCTACAATGAGCAGTTCTTC.

The rearrangement uses TRBV25-1 and TRBJ1-5, with 8 bases that match TRBD1. Losses at the gene ends were 6 bases for V and 9 bases for J; bases not matched to a gene: 13. There are 15 residues in the CDR3. Germline lookup yields CDR1 MGHDK and CDR2 SYGVNS. CDR3 coding DNA: TGTGCCAGCAGGGATTTTGACAGGGGCGTGGGGCCCCAGCATTTT. This translates into CASRDFDRGVGPQHF.

V gene TRBV7-8 combines with J gene TRBJ1-2, with TRBD1 identical over 7 bases. From germline, CDR1 is SGHVS and CDR2 FQNEAQ. CDR3 length: 15 residues. J was trimmed by 2 bases and V by 5 bases; bases with no gene match: 8. The CDR3 sequence: CASSRVQGVNYGYTF. The CDR3 nucleotides read TGTGCCAGCAGCCGCGTCCAGGGGGTGAACTATGGCTACACCTTC.

This clone was observed a single time. The rearrangement links TRBV28 to TRBJ1-6; a weak D match, TRBD1 (5 bases). The CDR3 totals 15 residues. Trimming removed 5 bases from V and 8 bases from J, with 16 bases in between. Per germline, CDR1 MDHEN and CDR2 SYDVKM. The CDR3: CASSLPPGQYSPLHF. CDR3 in DNA: TGTGCCAGCAGTCTCCCCCCGGGGCAATATTCACCCCTCCACTTT. Supplemented by reference TRBV28 and TRBJ1-6, the full variable domain reads DVKVTQSSRYLVKRTGEKVFLECVQDMDHENMFWYRQDPGLGLRLIYFSYDVKMKEKGDIPEGYSVSREKKERFSLILESASTNQTSMYLCASSLPPGQYSPLHFGNGTRLTVT.

This clone was seen at least ten times. The CDR3 DNA sequence: TGTGCCAGCAGTCAATACAGGGACTATGGCTACACCTTC. It encodes CASSQYRDYGYTF. The rearrangement links TRBV12-3 or TRBV12-4 to TRBJ1-2; possibly TRBD1 for D (6 bases). This CDR3 is built from 13 residues. With 5 bases removed from V and 3 bases from J, the gap between germline ends came to 10 bases.

This clone was seen a few times. The chain links TRBV6-6 to TRBJ2-7; 9 positions match TRBD1. The CDR3 covers 13 residues. The V and J ends lost 5 bases and 7 bases, in that order; junction bases with no gene match: 6. CDR1 and CDR2 (germline): MNHNY, SVGAGI (reference sequence). CDR3 in DNA: TGTGCCAGCAGTGGACAGGGGAAGATGGAGCAGTACTTC. Its protein product is CASSGQGKMEQYF.